The source of this T cell receptor (beta chain) is a study of CD8+ T cells in alopecia areata. Sorting from PBMCs produced CD4+ and CD8+ T cells. The ends lost 3 bases at V and 0 bases at J; junction bases unmatched: 3. CDR3 length: 15 amino acids. The V gene's germline CDR1 is SGHAT and CDR2 FQNNGV. Sequencing used cDNA as its template, made by extracting RNA and reverse transcribing it. The repertoire was sequenced with immunoSEQ multiplex PCR; TCRdb's copy has only in-frame clones and lacks some. This table has 110,000 to 150,000 clones, approximately 60% appearing once. Points on this clone: The target antigen is unknown.

Study-level points and caveats: In patients, TCRs were shared less clearly than in mice, and HLA may possibly be involved.

Material for sequencing was CD8+ T cells sorted from blood. The receptor was isolated from a human donor in good health. The chain recombines TRBV11-2 with TRBJ1-1; 8 bases fit TRBD1. This CDR3 reads CASSLGTGMNTEAFF. CDR3 sequence (DNA): TGTGCCAGCAGCTTGGGGACAGGAATGAACACTGAAGCTTTCTTT.